The rows below give T cell receptor beta chains drawn from one sample of a study of spatial heterogeneity in lung cancer. MiXCR was run by TCRdb on the 5' RACE reads, yielding one entry per CDR3 protein. This sample carries under 8,500 distinct CDR3 sequences, approximately 5% of them seen once, and the ten largest clones take around 8.3%. The sequencing used normal lung tissue next to the tumor, collected at surgery. The receptors derive from a female donor with early-stage non-small cell lung cancer. CDR3s include the opening cysteine and the closing phenylalanine or tryptophan. The order of the fields is CDR3 DNA, CDR3 protein, J gene, V gene, D gene, CDR3 length, clone size. A D gene is named only where the DNA matches it firmly. Not every row has a clone size; where given, it reads once, few, many or a size class.

TGTGCCACCAGTGACAACAGGTATAGCTCTGGGGCCAACGTCCTGACTTTC | CATSDNRYSSGANVLTF | TRBJ2-6 | TRBV24-1 | . | 17 | many
TGCAGCGTTGTGAGGGTTAGCACAGATACGCAGTATTTT | CSVVRVSTDTQYF | TRBJ2-3 | TRBV29-1 | . | 13 | many
TGTGCCAGCAGCTTAGTGGGGTACGAGCAGTACTTC | CASSLVGYEQYF | TRBJ2-7 | TRBV11-2 | . | 12 | many
TGTGCCAGCAGAAGAACAGGGGAGAACACTGAAGCTTTCTTT | CASRRTGENTEAFF | TRBJ1-1 | TRBV12-3/TRBV12-4 | TRBD1 | 14 | many
TGTGCCAGCAGCTTAGCGGAGGAACTGGGCAATGAGCAGTTCTTC | CASSLAEELGNEQFF | TRBJ2-1 | TRBV7-9 | . | 15 | few
TGTGCCAGCAGTTTATCCCGGACTAGCGGGAGTACAGATACGCAGTATTTT | CASSLSRTSGSTDTQYF | TRBJ2-3 | TRBV27 | TRBD2 | 17 | many
TGTGCCAGCAGTCCCAGACAGGGTGGCACTGAAGCTTTCTTT | CASSPRQGGTEAFF | TRBJ1-1 | TRBV5-4 | TRBD1 | 14 | many
TGTGCCAGCAGCACCCGGACAGGGGGGTTCTATGGCTACACCTTC | CASSTRTGGFYGYTF | TRBJ1-2 | TRBV28 | TRBD1 | 15 | few
TGTGCCAGTATCCTGGCAGAGAGCTCCTACGAGCAGTACTTC | CASILAESSYEQYF | TRBJ2-7 | TRBV2 | . | 14 | .
TGTGCCAGCACCGGACACGGGACTGAAGCTTTCTTT | CASTGHGTEAFF | TRBJ1-1 | TRBV5-5 | . | 12 | .
TGTGCCAGCTCCGCTTTGGGGTCTCCGTTGACTTCACCCCTCCACTTT | CASSALGSPLTSPLHF | TRBJ1-6 | TRBV27 | . | 16 | many
TGTGCCAGCAGCTTTTCAGGGGGCAGGACTAATGAAAAACTGTTTTTT | CASSFSGGRTNEKLFF | TRBJ1-4 | TRBV7-9 | TRBD1 | 16 | medium-sized
TGTGCCAGCAGCCCCCACAAAAGCGAGCAGTACTTC | CASSPHKSEQYF | TRBJ2-7 | TRBV7-8 | . | 12 | medium-sized
TGTGCCAGCAGTCTACGCCCCCATCTTGACAGGGCGAGGGGCTACACCTTC | CASSLRPHLDRARGYTF | TRBJ1-2 | TRBV27 | TRBD1 | 17 | many
TGCGCCAGCAGCTCTAGCGGGAGTAGCCTTGAGCAGTTCTTC | CASSSSGSSLEQFF | TRBJ2-1 | TRBV5-1 | TRBD2 | 14 | medium-sized
TGTGCCAGCAGTTTAAATGGTCAGGTATCCTATGGCTACACCTTC | CASSLNGQVSYGYTF | TRBJ1-2 | TRBV27 | . | 15 | .
TGCGCCAGCAGCCCGGAGGGACAGGGTTTCAATGAGCAGTTCTTC | CASSPEGQGFNEQFF | TRBJ2-1 | TRBV5-1 | TRBD1 | 15 | many
TGCGCCAGCAGACAGGCCGAGAAAGCTTTCTTT | CASRQAEKAFF | TRBJ1-1 | TRBV10-2 | . | 11 | medium-sized
TGCAGTGCTGGGCGAGTAGCCAAAAACATTCAGTACTTC | CSAGRVAKNIQYF | TRBJ2-4 | TRBV20-1 | . | 13 | many
TGTGCCAGCAGCCCGAGACAGGGCGGGAAACTGTTTTTT | CASSPRQGGKLFF | TRBJ1-4 | TRBV7-9 | TRBD1 | 13 | many
TGCGCCAGCAGCATAGGGACAGGGTACTACGAGCAGTACTTC | CASSIGTGYYEQYF | TRBJ2-7 | TRBV5-1 | TRBD1 | 14 | many
TGTGCCCGCGAGACTAGCGGCTACAATGAGCAGTTCTTC | CARETSGYNEQFF | TRBJ2-1 | TRBV30 | TRBD2 | 13 | medium-sized
TGTGCCAGCAGTGCGACGGGTTCCTCTGGGGCCAACGTCCTGACTTTC | CASSATGSSGANVLTF | TRBJ2-6 | TRBV6-4 | . | 16 | many
TGCAGTGCCCGAACGGGGAACACTGAAGCTTTCTTT | CSARTGNTEAFF | TRBJ1-1 | TRBV20-1 | . | 12 | many
TGTGCCAGCAACCGACCAGACAATGAGCAGTTCTTC | CASNRPDNEQFF | TRBJ2-1 | TRBV5-6 | . | 12 | medium-sized
TGCGCCAGCAGCCCAATATTGGGAGCCTACGAGCAGTACTTC | CASSPILGAYEQYF | TRBJ2-7 | TRBV5-1 | . | 14 | many
TGTGCCAGCAGTTTATCTGACTGGCGGGGAGAGACCCAGTACTTC | CASSLSDWRGETQYF | TRBJ2-5 | TRBV27 | . | 15 | medium-sized
TGTGCCAGCAGTCGGACAGGGGGCATCTACAATGAGCAGTTCTTC | CASSRTGGIYNEQFF | TRBJ2-1 | TRBV12-3/TRBV12-4 | TRBD1 | 15 | many
TGCAGTGCCAGCGTCCCTGGCAGGGGATCAGATACGCAGTATTTT | CSASVPGRGSDTQYF | TRBJ2-3 | TRBV20-1 | . | 15 | .
TGTGCCAGCAGCTTTCTTTCCGGGACAGGGACAGATACGCAGTATTTT | CASSFLSGTGTDTQYF | TRBJ2-3 | TRBV7-9 | TRBD1 | 16 | .
TGCGCCAGCTCCCAAGGCAGGGAAGAGACCCAGTACTTC | CASSQGREETQYF | TRBJ2-5 | TRBV10-2 | . | 13 | many
TGTGCCAGCAGTGAAGTTGGGCAGTTAAAAAACATTCAGTACTTC | CASSEVGQLKNIQYF | TRBJ2-4 | TRBV6-1 | . | 15 | many
TGTGCCAGCAGTCCCCGACTAGCTGGCCAAAGTGAGCAGTTCTTC | CASSPRLAGQSEQFF | TRBJ2-1 | TRBV12-3/TRBV12-4 | TRBD2 | 15 | medium-sized
TGTGCCAGCAGCTTAAATCCGCGGGGGCAGAAAGAGACCCAGTACTTC | CASSLNPRGQKETQYF | TRBJ2-5 | TRBV7-3 | . | 16 | medium-sized
TGCAGTGCTAAGGGACAGGGTTTCGGGCAGTACTTC | CSAKGQGFGQYF | TRBJ2-7 | TRBV20-1 | TRBD1 | 12 | medium-sized
TGCGCCAGCAGCCCCGGACTATTAATCACAGATACGCAGTATTTT | CASSPGLLITDTQYF | TRBJ2-3 | TRBV4-1 | . | 15 | many
TGCGCCAGCAGCTCCGGGACTAGCTTTCGCACAGATACGCAGTATTTT | CASSSGTSFRTDTQYF | TRBJ2-3 | TRBV5-1 | TRBD2 | 16 | many
TGTGCCAGCTCCCTCAGGAGCGGCACCTACAATGAGCAGTTCTTC | CASSLRSGTYNEQFF | TRBJ2-1 | TRBV12-3/TRBV12-4 | . | 15 | many
TGCAGTGCTTTTAAAGACACAGATACGCAGTATTTT | CSAFKDTDTQYF | TRBJ2-3 | TRBV20-1 | . | 12 | many
TGTGCCAGCAGCAAACTCCGGGACAGGGGGACCGGGGAGCTGTTTTTT | CASSKLRDRGTGELFF | TRBJ2-2 | TRBV6-1 | TRBD1 | 16 | many
TGTGCCAGCGTTGAAAGGCACACTAATGAAAAACTGTTTTTT | CASVERHTNEKLFF | TRBJ1-4 | TRBV6-6 | . | 14 | many
TGTGCCAGCAGTTCTTGGGACAGAACCTACGAGCAGTACTTC | CASSSWDRTYEQYF | TRBJ2-7 | TRBV27 | TRBD1 | 14 | many